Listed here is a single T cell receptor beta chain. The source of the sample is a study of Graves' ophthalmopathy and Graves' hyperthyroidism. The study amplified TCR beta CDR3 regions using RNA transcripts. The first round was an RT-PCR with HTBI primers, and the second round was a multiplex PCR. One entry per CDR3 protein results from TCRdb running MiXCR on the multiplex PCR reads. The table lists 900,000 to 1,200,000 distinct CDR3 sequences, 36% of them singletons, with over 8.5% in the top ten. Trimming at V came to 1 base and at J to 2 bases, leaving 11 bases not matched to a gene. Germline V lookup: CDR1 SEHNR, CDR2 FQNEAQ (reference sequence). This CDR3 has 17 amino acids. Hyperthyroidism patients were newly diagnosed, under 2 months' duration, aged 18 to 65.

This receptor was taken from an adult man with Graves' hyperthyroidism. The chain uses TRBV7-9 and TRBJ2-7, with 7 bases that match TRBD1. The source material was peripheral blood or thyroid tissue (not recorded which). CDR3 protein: CASSLVQGTGTAYEQYF. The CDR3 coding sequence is TGTGCCAGCAGCTTAGTGCAGGGTACCGGGACAGCCTACGAGCAGTACTTC.